This T cell receptor beta chain was identified during a study of blood T cell repertoires in COVID-19. Overall study context: There were acute and convalescent COVID-19 samples, and they came from the United States, Italy and Spain. T cells, B-cell-depleted T cells, or PBMCs supplied cDNA or gDNA.

Original analysis: Using reference gene primer amplification, nucleated cell counts were estimated. The protocol was immunoSEQ multiplex PCR, while the TCRdb copy is restricted to in-frame clones and leaves out a portion. V, J and clone size derive from that table, while D and trimming were established from the DNA sequence. The data contain about 280,000 clones, approximately 86% of them singletons. This CDR3 comprises 14 residues. V was clipped by 6 bases and J by 4 bases; unmatched bases: 8. Germline CDR1 reads MNHEY; CDR2 reads SVGAGI. The receptor was derived from a woman in her twenties or thirties who had recovered from COVID-19. The chain joins TRBV6-5 to TRBJ2-5; 7 bases align to TRBD1. The material sequenced was peripheral blood. This CDR3 is CASRPSTGIETQYF. The CDR3 DNA reads as TGTGCCAGCAGGCCATCGACAGGGATAGAGACCCAGTACTTC.